The clone carrying this T cell receptor beta chain was seen a few times. Making TCR cDNA involved 5'RACE template switching, which added UMIs and a universal primer site. TCRdb reanalysed the 5' RACE reads using MiXCR and keeps one entry per CDR3 protein. The sample yields over 65,000 distinct CDR3 sequences, about an eighth seen once. Germline loops: CDR1 LGHDT, CDR2 YNNKEL (reference sequence). The CDR3 length is 14 residues. Between the trimmed V and J ends, which lost 0 bases and 1 base, there was a span of 5 bases. The data derive from a study of T cells after yellow fever vaccination. General study points: It was a small share of clonotypes that appeared in both CD4 and CD8 compartments. Abundant clonotypes from the bulk population could have been carried over as contaminants into FACS-sorted repertoires. Reappearance after the booster was seen for most primary-vaccination clones, at 96% CD4 and 85% to 90% CD8.

The chain uses TRBV3-1 and TRBJ2-3; D not resolved. The sequence came from a man aged 18-30 years who received the YFV17D yellow fever vaccine. Sequencing used CD8+ T cells not binding an NS4B(214-222) dextramer, sorted from PBMCs, obtained 20 to 25 days after the first yellow fever vaccination. The CDR3 coding sequence is TGTGCCAGCAGCCAAGAAGTTGGCACAGATACGCAGTATTTT. Its protein is CASSQEVGTDTQYF.